This is a list of T cell receptor beta chains from one sample in a study of beta chain features in type 1 diabetes. Assay used: immunoSEQ multiplex PCR; TCRdb lists only in-frame clones, some missing. In the table there are about 280,000 clones, about 15% of which are singletons. The sequenced sample consisted of naive CD4+ T cells from blood. These receptors came from a man in his late teens or twenties with type 1 diabetes. The CDR3 runs from the conserved cysteine through the conserved F or W. D genes are given only for firm matches. Size values are once, few and many counts, or a class for expanded clones, and some rows have none.

cdr3_aa cdr3_nt j_call v_call d_call clone_size
CASRFEGTDQQFF TGTGCCAGCAGATTTGAGGGAACAGACCAGCAGTTCTTC TRBJ2-1 TRBV5-4 . few
CASSLRGQGIF TGTGCCAGCAGCTTACGCGGACAAGGGATCTTT TRBJ1-1 TRBV7-2 . .
CASSQVGVDRGLHEQFF TGCGCCAGCAGCCAAGTGGGGGTGGACAGGGGGTTACATGAGCAGTTCTTC TRBJ2-1 TRBV4-3 TRBD1 few
CASSPWTAGTNTEAFF TGTGCCAGCAGCCCCTGGACAGCTGGTACGAACACTGAAGCTTTCTTT TRBJ1-1 TRBV5-6 . few
CASSHRALEAFF TGTGCCAGCAGCCACAGGGCCTTGGAAGCTTTCTTT TRBJ1-1 TRBV5-8 . .
CASSLAGGREQFF TGTGCCAGCAGTTTGGCGGGGGGGCGCGAGCAGTTCTTC TRBJ2-1 TRBV28 TRBD2 few
CASGLLAGELFF TGTGCTAGTGGTTTGTTAGCCGGGGAGCTGTTTTTT TRBJ2-2 TRBV12-5 . .
CASSLVASSGGMDTQYF TGTGCCAGCAGCTTGGTGGCGTCTAGCGGGGGGATGGATACGCAGTATTTT TRBJ2-3 TRBV5-6 TRBD2 few
CASSFAPGTAFTYEQYF TGTGCCAGCAGTTTCGCACCAGGGACAGCATTCACCTACGAGCAGTACTTC TRBJ2-7 TRBV28 TRBD1 .
CASSKRDLLYEQYF TGTGCCAGCAGTAAGCGGGACCTCCTCTACGAGCAGTACTTC TRBJ2-7 TRBV6-5 TRBD2 few
CASSPRQDSTGNTIYF TGTGCCAGCTCACCACGACAGGATTCTACTGGAAACACCATATATTTT TRBJ1-3 TRBV18 . .
CASSGGQGAAYNEQFF TGTGCCAGCAGCGGGGGACAGGGGGCTGCCTACAATGAGCAGTTCTTC TRBJ2-1 TRBV5-6 TRBD1 few
CASIRAYTGELFF TGTGCCAGTATCAGGGCCTATACCGGGGAGCTGTTTTTT TRBJ2-2 TRBV28 . few
CASSRTGGNQPQHF TGTGCCAGCTCACGTACAGGGGGAAATCAGCCCCAGCATTTT TRBJ1-5 TRBV18 TRBD1 few
CSAEIGGTQYF TGCAGTGCCGAGATCGGTGGGACCCAGTACTTC TRBJ2-5 TRBV20-1 . .
CASSPLIGGQGYTGELFF TGTGCCAGCAGCCCACTAATCGGGGGACAGGGGTACACCGGGGAGCTGTTTTTT TRBJ2-2 TRBV14 TRBD1 .
CASRTSGGFNTGELFF TGTGCCTCCCGGACTAGCGGGGGATTCAACACCGGGGAGCTGTTTTTT TRBJ2-2 TRBV19 TRBD2 few
CASSGGLAGAGYEQYF TGCGCCAGCAGCGGGGGACTAGCGGGAGCGGGCTACGAGCAGTACTTC TRBJ2-7 TRBV5-1 TRBD2 .
CASSLGLSGETQYF TGCGCCAGCAGCTTGGGGCTCTCCGGGGAGACCCAGTACTTC TRBJ2-5 TRBV5-1 . few
CASSLGLPTSEQYF TGTGCCAGCAGCTTGGGACTTCCAACCTCCGAGCAGTACTTC TRBJ2-7 TRBV5-4 . .
CASSLQSHQPQHF TGTGCCAGCAGCTTGCAGTCTCATCAGCCCCAGCATTTT TRBJ1-5 TRBV5-6 . few
CSVEGLSTDTQYF TGCAGCGTTGAGGGACTCTCCACAGATACGCAGTATTTT TRBJ2-3 TRBV29-1 . .
CASSVDVGLGYTF TGTGCCAGCAGCGTAGATGTGGGGCTAGGCTACACCTTC TRBJ1-2 TRBV9 . few
CAGPLKDRGSGNIQYF TGTGCCGGGCCTCTAAAGGACAGGGGGTCTGGAAACATTCAGTACTTC TRBJ2-4 TRBV18 TRBD1 few
CASSFTGSHEQFF TGCGCCAGCAGCTTTACAGGGTCCCATGAGCAGTTCTTC TRBJ2-1 TRBV5-1 . .
CASLMGGQAHEKLFF TGTGCCAGCCTCATGGGGGGACAGGCTCATGAAAAACTGTTTTTT TRBJ1-4 TRBV28 TRBD1 .
CASSLRQGSLITEAFF TGTGCCAGCAGCCTCCGACAGGGGTCTCTGATAACTGAAGCTTTCTTT TRBJ1-1 TRBV13 TRBD1 .
CASSVSASGTQETQYF TGTGCCAGCAGCGTTAGCGCTAGCGGAACCCAAGAGACCCAGTACTTC TRBJ2-5 TRBV9 TRBD2 .
CSVSDRVNSPLHF TGCAGCGTTTCCGACAGGGTAAATTCACCCCTCCACTTT TRBJ1-6 TRBV29-1 TRBD1 .
CASSPSGTAETQYF TGTGCCAGCTCACCATCCGGGACAGCAGAGACCCAGTACTTC TRBJ2-5 TRBV18 TRBD1 few
CASSHPGTSGKSSYNEQFF TGCGCCAGCAGCCACCCCGGGACTAGCGGAAAGAGCTCCTACAATGAGCAGTTCTTC TRBJ2-1 TRBV4-1 TRBD2 .
CSVGATLEREQYF TGCAGCGTTGGGGCGACCCTGGAGCGGGAGCAGTACTTC TRBJ2-7 TRBV29-1 . few
CASPTPGGGSYNEQFF TGTGCCTCTCCTACACCCGGGGGAGGCTCCTACAATGAGCAGTTCTTC TRBJ2-1 TRBV30 . few
CASSPDLGHVVTEAFF TGTGCCAGCTCACCGGACTTGGGACATGTTGTCACTGAAGCTTTCTTT TRBJ1-1 TRBV18 . few
CASSLGLHGGTDTQYF TGTGCCAGCAGCTTAGGTCTCCACGGGGGCACAGATACGCAGTATTTT TRBJ2-3 TRBV11-2 . .
CASSKTGARGTGELFF TGTGCCAGCAGTAAGACAGGGGCGCGGGGCACCGGGGAGCTGTTTTTT TRBJ2-2 TRBV6-6 TRBD1 .
CASKETGRPDTIYF TGTGCCAGTAAGGAGACAGGGAGGCCGGACACCATATATTTT TRBJ1-3 TRBV19 TRBD1 few
CASSSLRDSTIYEQYF TGCGCCAGCAGCTCACTCCGGGACAGCACAATTTACGAGCAGTACTTC TRBJ2-7 TRBV5-1 TRBD1 few
CASSLVSGATTEAFF TGTGCCAGCAGCTTAGTCTCAGGGGCCACCACTGAAGCTTTCTTT TRBJ1-1 TRBV11-2 . .
CASSYSPRTGSYEQYF TGCGCCAGCAGCTACTCGCCAAGGACAGGCTCCTACGAGCAGTACTTC TRBJ2-7 TRBV5-1 TRBD1 .
CASSAGVELFF TGTGCCTCATCAGCCGGGGTTGAACTGTTTTTT TRBJ1-4 TRBV19 . .
CASSLRTGNGEQYF TGTGCCAGCAGCCTGCGCACAGGGAACGGCGAGCAGTACTTC TRBJ2-7 TRBV5-5 . few
CAISTGARGEAFF TGTGCCATCAGTACAGGGGCGAGAGGTGAAGCTTTCTTT TRBJ1-1 TRBV10-3 TRBD1 .
CASSSQGAGQPQHF TGTGCCAGCAGCTCTCAGGGGGCAGGTCAGCCCCAGCATTTT TRBJ1-5 TRBV7-9 TRBD1 few
CASSIGLAGPGELFF TGTGCCAGCAGCATAGGACTAGCGGGACCCGGGGAGCTGTTTTTT TRBJ2-2 TRBV11-1 TRBD2 few
CASSPSPGQGNTGELFF TGTGCCAGCAGCCCGAGCCCGGGACAGGGGAACACCGGGGAGCTGTTTTTT TRBJ2-2 TRBV7-2 TRBD1 .
CASRGMWGPHRGELFF TGTGCCAGCCGAGGCATGTGGGGGCCTCATCGCGGGGAGCTGTTTTTT TRBJ2-2 TRBV28 . few
CSVAAGPGTQYF TGCAGCGTCGCGGCGGGTCCGGGGACCCAGTACTTC TRBJ2-5 TRBV29-1 . .
CASSLIQGSMNTEAFF TGTGCCAGCAGCTTAATACAGGGCTCCATGAACACTGAAGCTTTCTTT TRBJ1-1 TRBV11-2 . few
CASSLSGRAESGNEQFF TGTGCCAGCAGCCTTAGCGGGAGGGCCGAATCCGGCAATGAGCAGTTCTTC TRBJ2-1 TRBV7-6 TRBD2 few
CSVAAGPGDEQFF TGCAGCGTCGCAGCGGGGCCTGGGGATGAGCAGTTCTTC TRBJ2-1 TRBV29-1 TRBD2 few
CASSERRGGTDTQYF TGTGCCAGCAGTGAACGTAGGGGTGGCACAGATACGCAGTATTTT TRBJ2-3 TRBV2 . .
CAWSRTLQETQYF TGTGCCTGGAGCCGGACTTTACAAGAGACCCAGTACTTC TRBJ2-5 TRBV30 . .